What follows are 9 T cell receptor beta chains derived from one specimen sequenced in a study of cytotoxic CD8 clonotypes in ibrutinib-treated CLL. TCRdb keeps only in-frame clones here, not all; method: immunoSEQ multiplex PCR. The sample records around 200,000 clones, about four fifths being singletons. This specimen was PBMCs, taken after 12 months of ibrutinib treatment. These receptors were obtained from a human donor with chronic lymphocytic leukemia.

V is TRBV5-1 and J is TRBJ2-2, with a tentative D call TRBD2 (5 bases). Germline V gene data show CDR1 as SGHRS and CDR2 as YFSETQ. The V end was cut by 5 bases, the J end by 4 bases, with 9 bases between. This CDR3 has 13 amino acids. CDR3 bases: TGCGCCAGCAGGAGGGAAAGCACCGGGGAGCTGTTTTTT. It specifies CASRRESTGELFF.

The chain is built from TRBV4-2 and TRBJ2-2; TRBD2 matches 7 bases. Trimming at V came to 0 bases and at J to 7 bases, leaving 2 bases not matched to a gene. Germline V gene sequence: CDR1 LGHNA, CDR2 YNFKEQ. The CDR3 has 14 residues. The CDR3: CASSQDSGGGELFF. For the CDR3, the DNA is TGTGCCAGCAGCCAAGACTCGGGGGGCGGGGAGCTGTTTTTT.

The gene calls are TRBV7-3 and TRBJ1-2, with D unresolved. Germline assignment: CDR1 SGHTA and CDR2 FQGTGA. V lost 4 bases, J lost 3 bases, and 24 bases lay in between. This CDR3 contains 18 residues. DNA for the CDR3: TGTGCCAGCAGCTCCACCAAAGGGCTCTTTGTTACGGACTATGGCTACACCTTC. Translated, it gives CASSSTKGLFVTDYGYTF.

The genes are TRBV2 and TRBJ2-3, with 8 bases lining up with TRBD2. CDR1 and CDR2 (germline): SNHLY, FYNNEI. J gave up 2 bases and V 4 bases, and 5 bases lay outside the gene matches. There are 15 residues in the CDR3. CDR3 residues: CASSVLAGSTDTQYF. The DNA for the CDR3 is TGTGCCAGCAGTGTGCTAGCGGGCTCCACAGATACGCAGTATTTT.

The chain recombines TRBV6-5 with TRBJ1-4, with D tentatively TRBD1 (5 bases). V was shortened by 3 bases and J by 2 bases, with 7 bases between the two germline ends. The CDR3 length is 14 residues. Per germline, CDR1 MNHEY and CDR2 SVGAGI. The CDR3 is CASSYGGTNEKLFF. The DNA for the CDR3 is TGTGCCAGCAGTTATGGGGGGACTAATGAAAAACTGTTTTTT.

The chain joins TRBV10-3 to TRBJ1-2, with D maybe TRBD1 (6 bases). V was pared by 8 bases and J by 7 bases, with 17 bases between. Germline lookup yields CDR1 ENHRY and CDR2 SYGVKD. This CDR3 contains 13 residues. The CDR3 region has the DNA TGTGCCATCCAGGGGCAAATTTCGCGTGGCTACACCTTC. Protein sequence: CAIQGQISRGYTF.

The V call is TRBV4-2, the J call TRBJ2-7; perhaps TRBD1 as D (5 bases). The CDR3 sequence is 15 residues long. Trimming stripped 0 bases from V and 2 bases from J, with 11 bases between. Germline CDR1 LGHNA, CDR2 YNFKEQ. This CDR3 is CASSQEYQGTYEQYF. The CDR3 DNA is TGTGCCAGCAGCCAAGAATACCAGGGAACCTACGAGCAGTACTTC.

This chain's CDR3 is CASSPRTSEGVGTYF. CDR3 bases: TGTGCCAGCTCACCGCGGACTAGCGAGGGGGTGGGCACATACTTC. The chain has TRBV18 and TRBJ2-7; TRBD2 matches at 9 bases. With 3 bases clipped from V and 13 bases from J, the junction kept 16 bases outside the gene matches. Germline V CDR1 and CDR2: KGHSH, LQKENI. This CDR3 comprises 15 residues. The entire variable domain, with the rest obtained from reference TRBV18 and TRBJ2-7, is as follows: NAGVMQNPRHLVRRRGQEARLRCSPMKGHSHVYWYRQLPEEGLKFMVYLQKENIIDESGMPKERFSAEFPKEGPSILRIQQVVRGDSAAYFCASSPRTSEGVGTYFGPGTRLTVT.

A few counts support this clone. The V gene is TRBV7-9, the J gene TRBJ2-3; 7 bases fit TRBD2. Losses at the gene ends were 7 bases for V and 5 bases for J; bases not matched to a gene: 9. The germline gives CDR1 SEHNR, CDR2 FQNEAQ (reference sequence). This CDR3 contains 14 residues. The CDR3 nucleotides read TGTGCCAGCACCCCCCGGGGGAGGGGAGATACGCAGTATTTT. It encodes CASTPRGRGDTQYF.